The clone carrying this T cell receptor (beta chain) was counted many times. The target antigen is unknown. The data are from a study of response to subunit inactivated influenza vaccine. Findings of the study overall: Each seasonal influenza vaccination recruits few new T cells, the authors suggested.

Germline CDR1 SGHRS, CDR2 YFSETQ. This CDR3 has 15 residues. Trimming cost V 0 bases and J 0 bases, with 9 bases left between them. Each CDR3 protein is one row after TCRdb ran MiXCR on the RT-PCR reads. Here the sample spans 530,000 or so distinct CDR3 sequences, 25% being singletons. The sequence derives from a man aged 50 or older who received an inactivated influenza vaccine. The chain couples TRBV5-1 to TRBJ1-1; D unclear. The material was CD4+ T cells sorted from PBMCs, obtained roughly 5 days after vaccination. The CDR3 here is CASSLARGMNTEAFF. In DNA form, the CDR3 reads TGCGCCAGCAGCTTGGCCAGAGGGATGAACACTGAAGCTTTCTTT.